This TCR beta chain came from a study of T cells in Graves' hyperthyroidism and ophthalmopathy. The CDR3 regions of TCR beta were amplified from RNA transcripts. The HTBI primer set drove a first-round RT-PCR of the TCR CDR3. TCRdb ran MiXCR on the multiplex PCR reads and lists one entry per CDR3 protein. The sample holds roughly 360,000 distinct CDR3 sequences, approximately 12% seen once. Newly diagnosed hyperthyroidism patients aged 18 to 65 years had disease lasting under 2 months. Diagnoses were established using clinical symptoms, serum thyroxine and TRAb, thyroid ultrasound and orbital computed tomography. The authors took PBMCs from over 8.5 ml fresh peripheral blood. The CDR3 is 14 amino acids. Germline CDR1 reads SEHNR; CDR2 reads FQNEAQ (reference sequence). V was clipped by 4 bases and J by 6 bases, with 12 bases between them.

The material sequenced was blood. The source is a man aged 30-40 years with Graves' hyperthyroidism that later progressed to Graves' ophthalmopathy. The rearrangement links TRBV7-9 to TRBJ1-4; D remains ambiguous. The CDR3 DNA follows: TGTGCCAGCAGCTCCCACATAAAAGATGAAAAACTGTTTTTT. Its protein is CASSSHIKDEKLFF.